This T cell receptor (beta chain) was profiled in a study of CD8+CD57+ T cells in acquired aplastic anemia (dated by TCRdb to 2016 to 2019). Context from the whole study: On average, sorted CD4+ and CD8+ cells yielded about 3 ug of extracted DNA, with a range of roughly 0.19 to 27.4 ug. An average of approximately 10 million reads for CD4+ cells and 11 million or so reads for CD8+ cells was obtained from healthy donor samples. Overall study results and their limits: CD8+ Simpson's diversity did not differ significantly between patients and healthy controls (P=0.060). Although 25 to 30 CD8+ CDR3 sequences were shared by patients and controls, these sequences appeared highly expressed in patients and within the immunodominant clones of patients.

Genomic DNA served as template for TCR beta VDJ combination and CDR3 sequence profiling. An Illumina HiSeq 2000 was the platform used for TCR repertoire sequencing. In the authors' own workflow: TRBV/TRBJ rearrangement plots, CDR3 size and DJ length profiles, and Simpson's diversity index were used to assess repertoires. The most abundant DNA sequence in the deep sequencing data was defined as the immunodominant clone. CDR3 amino acid sequences were checked for sharing between subjects and were compared against published repertoires and the VDJdb database. TCRdb trimmed the raw reads at Q25, called clones with MiXCR and kept productive beta chains. All rows with the same CDR3 protein become a single entry with the most common DNA and genes. The V and J calls come from TCRdb's annotation, not from the publication. The sample table holds around 170,000 distinct CDR3 sequences, of which around 60% were seen once. About 50% of the sample lies in the top ten.

In the study, sorted CD4+ and CD8+ blood T cells from patients with severe aplastic anemia and from healthy subjects underwent deep sequencing of TCR repertoires. Ficoll-Paque density gradient centrifugation was used to isolate peripheral blood mononuclear cells. Before DNA extraction, CD4+ and CD8+ T cells were sorted with FACS or magnetic beads. This clonotype has a handful of counts. The clone's antigen remains unknown. Base qualities are not provided; no much larger clone lies one nucleotide away. In the germline V gene (reference sequence), CDR1 corresponds to MNHEY and CDR2 to SMNVEV. Relative to germline, V is 5 bases shorter and J is 1 base shorter, with 16 bases between their ends. The CDR3 holds 16 amino acids from the cysteine to the phenylalanine. The kept DNA is CDR3 alone, 48 bases in frame from the first base.

Sequencing used sorted CD4+, CD8+, or CD8+CD57+ T cells (not recorded which) from PBMCs. The receptor chain draws on TRBV27 and TRBJ2-3; no D gene is confidently identified. This TCR derives from a human donor in good health. The CDR3: CASSPIRRTRTDTQYF. The bases are TGTGCCAGCAGTCCTATCAGGCGGACCCGCACAGATACGCAGTATTTT.